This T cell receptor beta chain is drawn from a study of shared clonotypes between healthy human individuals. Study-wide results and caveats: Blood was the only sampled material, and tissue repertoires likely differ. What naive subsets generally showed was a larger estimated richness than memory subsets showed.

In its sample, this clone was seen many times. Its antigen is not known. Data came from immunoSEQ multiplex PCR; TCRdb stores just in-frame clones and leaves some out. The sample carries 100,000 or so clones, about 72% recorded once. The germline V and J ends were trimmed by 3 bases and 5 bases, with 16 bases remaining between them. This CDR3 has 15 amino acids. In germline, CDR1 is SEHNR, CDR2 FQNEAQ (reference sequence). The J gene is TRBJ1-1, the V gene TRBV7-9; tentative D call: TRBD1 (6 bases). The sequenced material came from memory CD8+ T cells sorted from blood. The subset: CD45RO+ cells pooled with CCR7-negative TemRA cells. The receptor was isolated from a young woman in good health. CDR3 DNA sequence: TGTGCCAGCAGCTTGGCCTCGGGGGGCAAGACTGAAGCTTTCTTT. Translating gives CASSLASGGKTEAFF.